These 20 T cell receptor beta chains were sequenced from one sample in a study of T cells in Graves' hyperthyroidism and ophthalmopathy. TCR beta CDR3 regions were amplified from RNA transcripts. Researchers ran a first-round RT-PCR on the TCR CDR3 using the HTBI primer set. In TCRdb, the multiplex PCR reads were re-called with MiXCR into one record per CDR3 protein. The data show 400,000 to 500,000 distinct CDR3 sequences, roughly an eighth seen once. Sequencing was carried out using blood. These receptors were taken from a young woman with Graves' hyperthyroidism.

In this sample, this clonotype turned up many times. The CDR3 sequence: CASSPFVRGVYEQYV. For the CDR3, the DNA is TGTGCCAGCAGCCCATTTGTGCGGGGTGTCTACGAGCAGTACGTC. The chain links TRBV11-2 to TRBJ2-7; D perhaps matches TRBD2 (6 bases). V was trimmed by 5 bases and J by 3 bases, leaving 17 bases between them. The length of the CDR3 is 15 residues. The V gene's germline CDR1 is SGHAT and CDR2 FQNNGV.

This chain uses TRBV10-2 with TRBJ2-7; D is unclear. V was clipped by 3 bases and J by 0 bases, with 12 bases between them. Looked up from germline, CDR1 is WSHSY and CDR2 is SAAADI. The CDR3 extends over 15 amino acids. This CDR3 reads CASSDPSRSSYEQYF. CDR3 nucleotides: TGCGCCAGCAGTGATCCGAGTAGGAGCTCCTACGAGCAGTACTTC.

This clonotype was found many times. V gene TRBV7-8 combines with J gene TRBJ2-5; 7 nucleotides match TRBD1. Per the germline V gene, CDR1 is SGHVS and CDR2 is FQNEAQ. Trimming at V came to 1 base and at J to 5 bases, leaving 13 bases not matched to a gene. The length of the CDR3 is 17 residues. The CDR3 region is CASSLEPGQFLLETQYF. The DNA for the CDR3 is TGTGCCAGCAGCTTAGAGCCGGGACAGTTCCTCCTGGAGACCCAGTACTTC.

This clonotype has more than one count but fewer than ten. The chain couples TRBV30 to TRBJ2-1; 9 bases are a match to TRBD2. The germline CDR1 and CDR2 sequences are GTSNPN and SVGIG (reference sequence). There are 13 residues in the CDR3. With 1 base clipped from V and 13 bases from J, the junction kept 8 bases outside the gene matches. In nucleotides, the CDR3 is TGTGCCTGGAGTGCTAGCGGGGACAGTGAACAGTTCTTC. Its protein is CAWSASGDSEQFF.

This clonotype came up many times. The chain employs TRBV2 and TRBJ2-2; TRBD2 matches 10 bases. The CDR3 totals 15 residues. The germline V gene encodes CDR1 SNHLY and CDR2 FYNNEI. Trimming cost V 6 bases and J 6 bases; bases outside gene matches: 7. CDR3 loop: CASRATSGKAGELFF. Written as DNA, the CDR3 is TGTGCCAGCAGAGCAACTAGCGGGAAGGCCGGGGAGCTGTTTTTT.

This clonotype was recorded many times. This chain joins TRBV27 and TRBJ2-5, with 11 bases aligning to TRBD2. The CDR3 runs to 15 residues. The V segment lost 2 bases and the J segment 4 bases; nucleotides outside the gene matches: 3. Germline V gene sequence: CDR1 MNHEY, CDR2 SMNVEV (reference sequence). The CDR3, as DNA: TGTGCCAGCAGTTTAATAGCGGGAGGGCCAGAGACCCAGTACTTC. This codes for CASSLIAGGPETQYF.

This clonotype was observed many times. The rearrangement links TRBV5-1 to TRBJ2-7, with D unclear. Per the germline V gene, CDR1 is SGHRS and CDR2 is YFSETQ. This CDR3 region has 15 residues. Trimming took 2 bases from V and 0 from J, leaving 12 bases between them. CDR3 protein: CASSFSIHDSYEQYF. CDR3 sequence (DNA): TGCGCCAGCAGCTTTTCGATACACGACTCCTACGAGCAGTACTTC. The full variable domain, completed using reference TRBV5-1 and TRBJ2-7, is KAGVTQTPRYLIKTRGQQVTLSCSPISGHRSVSWYQQTPGQGLQFLFEYFSETQRNKGNFPGRFSGRQFSNSRSEMNVSTLELGDSALYLCASSFSIHDSYEQYFGPGTRLTVT.

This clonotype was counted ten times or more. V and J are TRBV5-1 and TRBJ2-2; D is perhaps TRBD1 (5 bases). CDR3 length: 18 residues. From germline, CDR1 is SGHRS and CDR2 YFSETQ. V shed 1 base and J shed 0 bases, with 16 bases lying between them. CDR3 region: CASSLRGQLTANTGELFF. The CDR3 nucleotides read TGCGCCAGCAGCTTGCGCGGACAACTGACGGCGAACACCGGGGAGCTGTTTTTT.

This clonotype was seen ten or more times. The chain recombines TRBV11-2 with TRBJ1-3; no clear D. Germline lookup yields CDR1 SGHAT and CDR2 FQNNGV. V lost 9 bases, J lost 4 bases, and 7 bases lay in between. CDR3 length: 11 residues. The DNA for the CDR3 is TGTGCCAGTACTAAAGGAAACACCATATATTTT. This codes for CASTKGNTIYF.

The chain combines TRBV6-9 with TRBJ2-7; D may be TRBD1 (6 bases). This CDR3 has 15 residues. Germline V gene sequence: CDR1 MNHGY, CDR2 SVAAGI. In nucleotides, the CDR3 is TGTACCAGCAGTTATAGTCGGCAGGGGACCTACGAGCAGTACGTC. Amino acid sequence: CTSSYSRQGTYEQYV.

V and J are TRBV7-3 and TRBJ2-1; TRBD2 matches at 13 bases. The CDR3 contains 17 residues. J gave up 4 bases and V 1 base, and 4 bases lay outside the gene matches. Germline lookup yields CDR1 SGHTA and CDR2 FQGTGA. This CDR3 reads CASSLMGTSGTYNEQFF. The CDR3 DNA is TGTGCCAGCAGCTTAATGGGGACTAGCGGGACGTACAATGAGCAGTTCTTC.

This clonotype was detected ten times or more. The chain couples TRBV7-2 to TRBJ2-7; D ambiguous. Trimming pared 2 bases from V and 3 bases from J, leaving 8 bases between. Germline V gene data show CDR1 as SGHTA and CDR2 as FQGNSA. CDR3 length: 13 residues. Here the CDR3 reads CASSLKGFYEQYF. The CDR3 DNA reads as TGTGCCAGCAGCTTAAAGGGTTTCTACGAGCAGTACTTC.

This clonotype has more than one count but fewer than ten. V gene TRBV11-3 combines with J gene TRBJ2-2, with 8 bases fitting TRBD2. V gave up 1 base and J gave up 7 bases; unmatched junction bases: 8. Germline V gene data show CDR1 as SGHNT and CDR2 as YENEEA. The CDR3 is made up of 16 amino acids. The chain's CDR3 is CASSLVSGGPGGELFF. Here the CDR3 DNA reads TGTGCCAGCAGCTTAGTCTCGGGAGGGCCAGGCGGGGAGCTGTTTTTT.

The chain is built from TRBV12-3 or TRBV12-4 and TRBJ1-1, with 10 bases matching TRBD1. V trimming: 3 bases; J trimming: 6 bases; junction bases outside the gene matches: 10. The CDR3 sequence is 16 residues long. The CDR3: CASSLRDRGPTSEAFF. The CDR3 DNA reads TGTGCCAGCAGTTTGAGGGACAGGGGCCCTACCTCTGAAGCTTTCTTT.

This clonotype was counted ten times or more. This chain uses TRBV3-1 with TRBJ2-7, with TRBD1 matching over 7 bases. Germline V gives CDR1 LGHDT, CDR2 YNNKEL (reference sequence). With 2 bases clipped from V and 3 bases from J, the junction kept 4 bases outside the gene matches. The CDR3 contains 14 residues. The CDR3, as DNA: TGTGCCAGCAGCCAAAAGGGGGCCAGCTACGAGCAGTACTTC. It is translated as CASSQKGASYEQYF.

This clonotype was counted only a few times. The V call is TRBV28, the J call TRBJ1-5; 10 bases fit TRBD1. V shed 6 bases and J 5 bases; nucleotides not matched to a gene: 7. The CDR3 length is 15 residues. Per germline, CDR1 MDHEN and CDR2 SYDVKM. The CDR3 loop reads CASRDRGSGYQPQHF. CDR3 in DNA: TGTGCCAGCAGGGACAGGGGGTCAGGGTATCAGCCCCAGCATTTT.

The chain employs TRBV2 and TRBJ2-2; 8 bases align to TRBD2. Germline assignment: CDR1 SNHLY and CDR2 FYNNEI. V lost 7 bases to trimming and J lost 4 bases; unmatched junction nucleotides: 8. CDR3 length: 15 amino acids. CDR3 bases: TGTGCCAGCAAACCGGGACTAGTTGGCACCGGGGAGCTGTTTTTT. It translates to CASKPGLVGTGELFF. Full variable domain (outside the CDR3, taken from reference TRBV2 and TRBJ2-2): EPEVTQTPSHQVTQMGQEVILRCVPISNHLYFYWYRQILGQKVEFLVSFYNNEISEKSEIFDDQFSVERPDGSNFTLKIRSTKLEDSAMYFCASKPGLVGTGELFFGEGSRLTVL.

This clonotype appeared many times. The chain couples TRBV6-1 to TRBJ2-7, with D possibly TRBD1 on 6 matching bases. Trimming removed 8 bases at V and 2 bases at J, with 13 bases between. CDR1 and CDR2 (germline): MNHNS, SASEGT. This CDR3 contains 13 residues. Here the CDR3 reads CASELRGAYEQYF. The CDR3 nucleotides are TGTGCCAGCGAGCTCAGGGGAGCCTACGAGCAGTACTTC.

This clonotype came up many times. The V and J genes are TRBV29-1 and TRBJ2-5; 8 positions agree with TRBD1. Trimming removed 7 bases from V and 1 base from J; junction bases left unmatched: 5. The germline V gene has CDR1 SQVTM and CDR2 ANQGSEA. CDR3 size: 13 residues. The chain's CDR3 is CSAPDRVQETQYF. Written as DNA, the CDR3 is TGCAGCGCACCGGACAGGGTCCAAGAGACCCAGTACTTC.

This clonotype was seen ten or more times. Here the CDR3 DNA reads TGTGCCAGCAGGAATCTAGCGGACACCTACAATGAGCAGTTCTTC. The encoded protein is CASRNLADTYNEQFF. The rearrangement uses TRBV11-2 and TRBJ2-1, with 7 positions matching TRBD2. Trimming at V came to 6 bases and at J to 2 bases, leaving 7 bases not matched to a gene. The CDR3 runs 15 residues. CDR1 is SGHAT, CDR2 FQNNGV, per germline.